This TCR beta chain was sequenced during a study of T cell responses to AZD1222 COVID-19 vaccine. Study-level background: Timing groups of about 4 and about 12 weeks for second doses were pooled.

General observations from the study: Within unmutated variant regions lay the reported targets of nearly half of spike-specific TCRs. Mostly white British, mostly female donors; authors suggested clonal diversity may be underestimated.

The germline V gene encodes CDR1 ENHRY and CDR2 SYGVKD. The CDR3 is 12 amino acids. The trim removed 6 bases at V and 6 bases at J, leaving 0 bases unmatched. Using immunoSEQ multiplex PCR, the repertoire was profiled, and TCRdb retains in-frame clones only, with some absent. The data contain 100,000 to 150,000 clones, 90% of them singletons. Of note for this clone: Its matching antigen is unknown.

The chain recombines TRBV10-3 with TRBJ1-4, with 8 bases lining up with TRBD1. The sequencing here drew on peripheral blood, taken on day 0 of AZD1222 vaccination. The TCR originated in an adult in good health. For the CDR3, the DNA is TGTGCCATCAGGGACAGGGATGAAAAACTGTTTTTT. Protein sequence: CAIRDRDEKLFF.